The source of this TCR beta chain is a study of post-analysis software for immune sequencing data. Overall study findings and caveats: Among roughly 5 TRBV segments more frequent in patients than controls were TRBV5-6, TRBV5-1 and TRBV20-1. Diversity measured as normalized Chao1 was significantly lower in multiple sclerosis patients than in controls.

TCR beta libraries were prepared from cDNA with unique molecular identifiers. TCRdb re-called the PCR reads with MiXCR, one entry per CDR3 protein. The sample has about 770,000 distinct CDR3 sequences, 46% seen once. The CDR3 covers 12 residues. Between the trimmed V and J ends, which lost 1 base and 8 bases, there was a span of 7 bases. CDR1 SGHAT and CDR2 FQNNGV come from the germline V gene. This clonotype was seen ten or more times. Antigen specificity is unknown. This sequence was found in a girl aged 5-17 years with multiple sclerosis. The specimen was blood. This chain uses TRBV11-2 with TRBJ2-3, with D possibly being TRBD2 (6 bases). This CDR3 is CASSLARGTQYF. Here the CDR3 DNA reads TGTGCCAGCAGCTTAGCGCGGGGTACGCAGTATTTT.